This TCR beta chain comes out of a study of T cells after yellow fever vaccination. This clonotype was seen repeatedly, ten times or more. TCRdb processed the 5' RACE reads anew with MiXCR; each CDR3 protein has one entry. The data contain roughly 110,000 distinct CDR3 sequences, 7.5% to 9.5% of them singletons. Germline assignment: CDR1 SEHNR and CDR2 FQNEAQ (reference sequence). V was shortened by 5 bases and J by 0 bases, with 16 bases between the two germline ends. This CDR3 has 16 amino acids. The rearrangement joins TRBV7-9 to TRBJ2-5; D not resolved. The source material was CD8+ T cells sorted from PBMCs, sampled 45 days after the yellow fever booster vaccination. This receptor was taken from a man between 25 and 39 years old who received the YFV17D yellow fever vaccine. CDR3 in DNA: TGTGCCAGCAGCGATAGTCGGCAGCTATACCAAGAGACCCAGTACTTC. The encoded protein is CASSDSRQLYQETQYF.